Sequencing of this T cell receptor beta chain was carried out in a study of T cell repertoires in cytomegalovirus infection. Broader study findings: Dominating the ex vivo response were HLA-C-restricted CMV-specific TCR beta clonotypes.

TCRdb re-called the reads with MiXCR, one entry per CDR3 protein. The sample contains some 180,000 distinct CDR3 sequences, 7.5% to 10% of which appear only once. The CDR3 runs to 17 residues. Germline loops: CDR1 SGHTA, CDR2 FQGNSA. The V and J ends lost 8 bases and 4 bases respectively, with 26 bases between them. This clonotype was found a few times. What it binds is not known. This sequence originates from a human donor in good health (CMV status not recorded). Some clones in this sample may be carry-over from other donors' samples. The J gene is TRBJ2-5, the V gene TRBV7-2; possibly TRBD2 for D (6 bases). The source material was PBMCs. The CDR3 here is CASGKGRGTPRPETQYF. The CDR3 DNA reads TGTGCCAGCGGAAAGGGACGGGGGACCCCGAGGCCAGAGACCCAGTACTTC.